This T cell receptor beta chain came from a study of tumor and adjacent non-tumor tissue in lung cancer. No cell sorting was done before RNA was extracted from the tissue. Between August and November 2014, newly diagnosed, chemotherapy-naive lung cancer patients underwent thoracic surgery in China. The study's findings and limits: Compared with tumor, normal lung showed significantly lower TCR diversity.

Concerning this clonotype itself: Its antigen is as yet unknown. A much larger clone lies one base from this, so it may be a read error. Without the conserved terminal phenylalanine or tryptophan, this CDR3 likely stems from a read error.

Three rounds of nested PCR, following a modified ARM-PCR protocol, produced the TCRbeta library. TCRdb called the multiplex PCR reads again in MiXCR, with one record for every CDR3 protein. This table holds about 140,000 distinct CDR3 sequences, around 61% found once. Germline-derived CDR1 and CDR2 are DFQATT and SNEGSKA (reference sequence). The CDR3 covers 14 residues. V lost 2 bases and J 0 bases, leaving 10 bases between the germline ends. The rearrangement uses TRBV20-1 and TRBJ1-1; D call uncertain. The sequence was collected from a man in his fifties or sixties with small cell lung cancer. Sequenced material: lung tumor tissue. CDR3 protein: CSARLGVMNTEAFL. The CDR3 nucleotides read TGCAGTGCTAGACTGGGAGTCATGAACACTGAAGCTTTCCTT.